The present entry profiles one T cell receptor (beta chain) with its context. CDR1 and CDR2 from the germline V gene are MNHEY and SMNVEV (reference sequence). V was shortened by 7 bases and J by 0 bases, with 5 bases between the two germline ends. The CDR3 runs to 12 residues. Sequencing was performed with immunoSEQ multiplex PCR; in TCRdb, only in-frame clones are kept and a portion is missing. The top ten clones hold approximately 1.7% of a sample with 50,000 to 80,000 clones, around 89% of them seen once. The data were taken from a study of cytomegalovirus exposure and HLA in healthy donors. The sample taken for sequencing was PBMCs. The sequence derives from a young woman in good health and CMV-seronegative. The chain employs TRBV27 and TRBJ2-3; D is unresolved. The CDR3 coding sequence is TGTGCCAGCACGTCTAGCACAGATACGCAGTATTTT. Protein product: CASTSSTDTQYF.